One sample yielded the 12 T cell receptor beta chains listed below, sequenced in a study of T-cell memory formation after mild COVID-19 (dated by TCRdb to the early 2020s). To prepare the library, 5' RACE was applied. Sequenced using an Illumina NovaSeq 6000. TCRdb itself trimmed the public reads at Q25 with fastp, ran MiXCR and retained productive beta chains. Identical CDR3 protein sequences are pooled into one entry, listed with their most common genes and DNA. Across this sample there are roughly 510,000 distinct CDR3 sequences, with around 16% seen only once. Of the sample, about 7.5% falls within the top ten clones. Sequences were obtained from PBMCs or a T cell subset sorted from them (not recorded which). These receptors all come from an adult woman who had mild COVID-19 (a few samples of this study predate the infection). The sample titles of this study are shuffled in the database, so cell type and time point are left out; the donor was told from shared clones.

This clonotype came up a few times. The V and J genes are TRBV12-3 or TRBV12-4 and TRBJ2-3; 10 positions agree with TRBD2. This CDR3 is 16 amino acids long. Trimming at V came to 6 bases and at J to 2 bases, leaving 8 bases not matched to a gene. For the CDR3, the DNA is TGTGCCAGCAGCCCCGTAGCGGGGGGTTTCACAGATACGCAGTATTTT. Translation: CASSPVAGGFTDTQYF.

The chain couples TRBV29-1 to TRBJ1-2; 7 bases map to TRBD1. Looked up from germline, CDR1 is SQVTM and CDR2 is ANQGSEA. The trim removed 5 bases at V and 2 bases at J, leaving 14 bases unmatched. The CDR3 length is 16 residues. The CDR3 sequence: CSVLLVGGGVNYGYTF. Here the CDR3 DNA reads TGCAGCGTTCTACTCGTAGGAGGGGGCGTCAACTATGGCTACACCTTC.

The J gene is TRBJ1-1, the V gene TRBV19; 7 positions match TRBD1. CDR1 and CDR2 from the germline V gene are LNHDA and SQIVND (reference sequence). The V and J ends lost 1 base and 1 base, in that order; junction bases with no gene match: 6. This CDR3 has 16 residues. For the CDR3, the DNA is TGTGCCAGTAGTATAGCCCCGGGACAGTCGAACACTGAAGCTTTCTTT. This encodes CASSIAPGQSNTEAFF.

The rearrangement joins TRBV5-1 to TRBJ2-1; a weak D match, TRBD2 (6 bases). This CDR3 has 15 amino acids. V was shortened by 4 bases and J by 0 bases, with 11 bases between the two germline ends. Germline assignment: CDR1 SGHRS and CDR2 YFSETQ. The CDR3 region has the DNA TGCGCCAGCAGCGGCGGACTAAGCTCCTACAATGAGCAGTTCTTC. Amino acid sequence: CASSGGLSSYNEQFF.

The chain combines TRBV7-8 with TRBJ2-3, with TRBD2 matching over 13 bases. Germline CDR1 is SGHVS and CDR2 is FQNEAQ. The CDR3 extends over 17 amino acids. Germline trimming cut 6 bases from V and 5 bases from J; bases unmatched to any gene: 11. Written as DNA, the CDR3 is TGTGCCAGCAGGTCCGGACTAGCGGGAGTAAGAGTAGATACGCAGTATTTT. Residues: CASRSGLAGVRVDTQYF. The whole variable domain, filled in from reference TRBV7-8 and TRBJ2-3, reads GAGVSQSPRYKVAKRGQDVALRCDPISGHVSLFWYQQALGQGPEFLTYFQNEAQLDKSGLPSDRFFAERPEGSVSTLKIQRTQQEDSAVYLCASRSGLAGVRVDTQYFGPGTRLTVL.

The CDR3 DNA follows: TGTGCCAGCAGTGAAGCGCGGGCTCCCAATCAGCCCCAGCATTTT. It translates to CASSEARAPNQPQHF. J is TRBJ1-5 and V is TRBV2; D remains unclear. Deletions cut 0 bases from V and 3 bases from J, with 9 bases between. The V gene's germline CDR1 is SNHLY and CDR2 FYNNEI. The CDR3 runs 15 residues.

V is TRBV5-1 and J is TRBJ1-2; 8 bases are a match to TRBD1. V was pared by 5 bases and J by 7 bases, with 4 bases of the junction left unmatched. The CDR3 is made up of 12 amino acids. The germline gives CDR1 SGHRS, CDR2 YFSETQ. DNA of the CDR3: TGCGCCAGCAGGATAGACAGGGGTGGCTACACCTTC. Residues: CASRIDRGGYTF.

This clonotype was counted between two and nine times. The V gene is TRBV29-1, the J gene TRBJ1-2; D is undetermined. The CDR3 consists of 11 residues. The germline V gene has CDR1 SQVTM and CDR2 ANQGSEA. With 4 bases removed from V and 10 bases from J, the gap between germline ends came to 13 bases. Here the CDR3 reads CSVGSASSYTF. The CDR3 region has the DNA TGCAGCGTTGGCAGTGCATCTTCCTACACCTTC. The entire variable domain, with the rest obtained from reference TRBV29-1 and TRBJ1-2, is as follows: SAVISQKPSRDICQRGTSLTIQCQVDSQVTMMFWYRQQPGQSLTLIATANQGSEATYESGFVIDKFPISRPNLTFSTLTVSNMSPEDSSIYLCSVGSASSYTFGSGTRLTVV.

The chain uses TRBV7-8 and TRBJ2-3; no firm D call. Germline-derived CDR1 and CDR2 are SGHVS and FQNEAQ. V was shortened by 1 base and J by 6 bases, with 8 bases between the two germline ends. The CDR3 length is 13 residues. The CDR3 loop is CASSLEWSDTQYF. The CDR3 nucleotides read TGTGCCAGCAGCTTAGAATGGTCGGATACGCAGTATTTT.

The gene calls are TRBV7-9 and TRBJ2-3; 10 positions agree with TRBD2. Trimming removed 5 bases from V and 4 bases from J; junction bases left unmatched: 9. The CDR3 runs 16 residues. Per germline, CDR1 SEHNR and CDR2 FQNEAQ (reference sequence). CDR3 residues: CASSASLAGVADTQYF. DNA for the CDR3: TGTGCCAGCAGCGCCTCTCTAGCGGGAGTCGCAGATACGCAGTATTTT.

This clonotype has just a few counts. The chain combines TRBV29-1 with TRBJ1-1; D possibly corresponds to TRBD1 (6 bases). V lost 4 bases and J lost 5, with 14 bases in between. Germline CDR1 is SQVTM and CDR2 is ANQGSEA. This CDR3 contains 13 residues. CDR3 amino acids: CSVAGRGGTEAFF. The CDR3 bases are TGCAGCGTTGCAGGGAGGGGGGGAACTGAAGCTTTCTTT.

Here the CDR3 reads CASSRSAVGEETQYF. The CDR3 bases are TGTGCCAGCTCACGAAGCGCGGTGGGTGAAGAGACCCAGTACTTC. The rearrangement links TRBV18 to TRBJ2-5; unclear D gene. The CDR3 loop spans 15 amino acids. The germline gives CDR1 KGHSH, CDR2 LQKENI. V was clipped by 4 bases and J by 3 bases, with 15 bases between them. The full variable domain, completed using reference TRBV18 and TRBJ2-5, is NAGVMQNPRHLVRRRGQEARLRCSPMKGHSHVYWYRQLPEEGLKFMVYLQKENIIDESGMPKERFSAEFPKEGPSILRIQQVVRGDSAAYFCASSRSAVGEETQYFGPGTRLLVL.